The 17 T cell receptor beta chains below all came from one sample that was sequenced in a study of T cell repertoires in cytomegalovirus infection. TCRdb used MiXCR to reprocess the reads, holding one entry per CDR3 protein. The data show 150,000 to 200,000 distinct CDR3 sequences, 25% to 30% seen once. Sequencing was done on a sample of PBMCs. The receptors here all came from a human donor in good health (CMV status not recorded). Some clones in this sample may be carry-over from other donors' samples.

This clonotype appeared a few times. This chain uses TRBV12-3 or TRBV12-4 with TRBJ1-2; D unresolved. The CDR3 extends over 12 amino acids. Trimming removed 6 bases from V and 1 base from J, with 6 bases in between. As DNA, the CDR3 is TGTGCCAGCAGCCCGGATAACTATGGCTACACCTTC. Protein sequence: CASSPDNYGYTF.

In its sample, this clonotype was seen once. The chain has TRBV20-1 and TRBJ1-1; D gene unclear. Germline V gene sequence: CDR1 DFQATT, CDR2 SNEGSKA (reference sequence). There are 13 residues in the CDR3. Trimming removed 5 bases from V and 1 base from J, with 11 bases in between. The CDR3, as DNA: TGCAGTGCTTTTGACATTCAGAACACTGAAGCTTTCTTT. As protein: CSAFDIQNTEAFF.

This clonotype was seen only a few times. The CDR3 coding sequence is TGCAGCGTTGAGGGACTAGCGGGGCCCAGGGTTGAGCAGTTCTTC. Its translation: CSVEGLAGPRVEQFF. The rearrangement uses TRBV29-1 and TRBJ2-1; 13 nucleotides match TRBD2. The V and J ends lost 3 bases and 9 bases, in that order; junction bases with no gene match: 8. The CDR3 has 15 residues. Per the germline V gene, CDR1 is SQVTM and CDR2 is ANQGSEA.

This clonotype was observed a few times. The chain has TRBV4-2 and TRBJ2-1, with D possibly called TRBD1 or TRBD2 (5 bases each). Germline lookup yields CDR1 LGHNA and CDR2 YNFKEQ. V lost 1 base to trimming and J lost 4 bases, with 5 bases between them. This CDR3 region has 13 residues. DNA of the CDR3: TGTGCCAGCAGCCAAGGGGGGTACAATGAGCAGTTCTTC. It yields the protein CASSQGGYNEQFF.

This clonotype was recorded a few times. This rearrangement joins TRBV11-2 to TRBJ2-3, with TRBD2 identical over 9 bases. The J segment lost 3 bases and the V segment lost 3 bases, leaving 7 bases of the junction unmatched. Germline loops: CDR1 SGHAT, CDR2 FQNNGV. The CDR3 is 16 residues long. This CDR3 reads CASSFMGRGGTDTQYF. In DNA, the CDR3 is TGTGCCAGCAGCTTCATGGGGCGGGGGGGAACAGATACGCAGTATTTT.

The rearrangement links TRBV12-3 or TRBV12-4 to TRBJ1-5; a weak D match, TRBD1 (5 bases). There are 14 residues in the CDR3. The V end was cut by 2 bases, the J end by 5 bases, with 10 bases between. CDR3 nucleotide sequence: TGTGCCAGCAGTTTACCAGGGTGGGATCAGCCCCAGCATTTT. Protein sequence: CASSLPGWDQPQHF.

The chain recombines TRBV7-6 with TRBJ2-3, with 7 bases that match TRBD1. Germline CDR1 SGHVS, CDR2 FNYEAQ. This CDR3 is built from 14 residues. V lost 4 bases, J lost 4 bases, and 5 bases stayed unmatched. For the CDR3, the DNA is TGTGCCAGCAGCTCTGACAGGGTGGCAGATACGCAGTATTTT. Translating it yields CASSSDRVADTQYF.

The chain has TRBV6-2 or TRBV6-3 and TRBJ1-1, with D hard to call. The V gene lost 10 bases and the J gene lost 0 bases, with 12 bases spanning the gap. This CDR3 is 13 amino acids long. Germline assignment: CDR1 MNHEY and CDR2 SVGEGT. The CDR3 region is CATVRELNTEAFF. Written as DNA, the CDR3 is TGTGCCACGGTACGAGAATTGAACACTGAAGCTTTCTTT.

A remark on this clonotype: This clone may be a read error of a much larger clone one base away. The V gene is TRBV7-2, the J gene TRBJ2-7, with 8 bases that match TRBD1. Germline V gene sequence: CDR1 SGHTA, CDR2 FQGNSA. The CDR3 runs 15 residues. The J segment lost 7 bases and the V segment lost 5 bases, leaving 13 bases of the junction unmatched. The DNA for the CDR3 is TGTGCCAGCAGCCCTGGGACAGGCCTTTGGGAAGAGCAGTACTTC. Protein: CASSPGTGLWEEQYF.

As concerns this clonotype: This may arise from a read error, as a much more abundant clone is one base away. This chain joins TRBV7-6 and TRBJ2-2, with D uncertain. Germline CDR1 reads SGHVS; CDR2 reads FNYEAQ. CDR3 length: 14 residues. The germline V and J ends were trimmed by 4 bases and 3 bases, with 9 bases remaining between them. Here the CDR3 DNA reads TGTGCCAGCAGCTCAGTGATCGACACCGGGGAGCTGTTTTTT. This translates into CASSSVIDTGELFF.

At least ten counts were recorded for this clonotype. The V and J genes are TRBV7-8 and TRBJ1-1, with 7 bases that match TRBD1. In germline, CDR1 is SGHVS, CDR2 FQNEAQ. V lost 5 bases and J lost 1; bases outside the gene matches: 7. CDR3 length: 15 residues. In DNA, the CDR3 is TGTGCCAGCAGCCTTCGACAGGGCGGGAACACTGAAGCTTTCTTT. This translates into CASSLRQGGNTEAFF.

This clonotype was counted ten times or more. J is TRBJ1-5 and V is TRBV7-8; D perhaps matches TRBD1 (5 bases). The length of the CDR3 is 14 residues. Looked up from germline, CDR1 is SGHVS and CDR2 is FQNEAQ. Between the trimmed V and J ends, which lost 1 base and 7 bases, there was a span of 11 bases. CDR3 nucleotides: TGTGCCAGCAGCTTAGTTTTAGGGGAGCAGCCCCAGCATTTT. Amino acids: CASSLVLGEQPQHF. The complete variable domain, with remaining parts taken from reference TRBV7-8 and TRBJ1-5, reads GAGVSQSPRYKVAKRGQDVALRCDPISGHVSLFWYQQALGQGPEFLTYFQNEAQLDKSGLPSDRFFAERPEGSVSTLKIQRTQQEDSAVYLCASSLVLGEQPQHFGDGTRLSIL.

This clonotype occurred a few times. The chain uses TRBV24-1 and TRBJ2-7; 9 bases are shared with TRBD1. The germline V gene encodes CDR1 KGHDR and CDR2 SFDVKD. The CDR3 is 17 residues long. After removal of 11 bases from V and 2 bases from J, the junction contained 18 bases not matched to a gene. The CDR3: CAIPNWDRVSQPYEQYF. CDR3 bases: TGTGCCATCCCCAACTGGGACAGGGTATCACAGCCCTACGAGCAGTACTTC.

This chain connects TRBV15 to TRBJ1-5; D may be TRBD1 (6 bases). V was cut by 5 bases and J by 7 bases, with 15 bases left in between. Germline V gives CDR1 LNHNV, CDR2 YYDKDF (reference sequence). The CDR3 covers 14 residues. CDR3 DNA: TGTGCCACCAGCCTGGGGGGGCTAGGACAGCCCCAGCATTTT. Translated, it gives CATSLGGLGQPQHF.

J is TRBJ2-1 and V is TRBV20-1, with 9 bases that match TRBD1. The germline V gene encodes CDR1 DFQATT and CDR2 SNEGSKA (reference sequence). V lost 5 bases to trimming and J lost 5 bases; unmatched junction nucleotides: 19. This CDR3 has 18 amino acids. The CDR3 region is CSAPRPGDRGGIHNEQFF. CDR3 sequence (DNA): TGCAGTGCTCCTCGACCTGGAGACAGGGGGGGTATTCACAATGAGCAGTTCTTC.

V usage is TRBV20-1 and J usage is TRBJ2-7, with 8 nucleotides matching TRBD1. V gave up 5 bases and J gave up 2 bases; unmatched junction bases: 5. In germline, CDR1 is DFQATT, CDR2 SNEGSKA (reference sequence). The CDR3 loop spans 13 amino acids. CDR3 protein: CSALTGDAYEQYF. CDR3 DNA: TGCAGTGCTTTGACAGGGGACGCCTACGAGCAGTACTTC.

At least ten counts were recorded for this clonotype. V and J are TRBV7-2 and TRBJ2-4, with D maybe TRBD2 (7 bases). Trimming removed 6 bases at V and 0 bases at J, with 12 bases between. Germline V lookup: CDR1 SGHTA, CDR2 FQGNSA. The CDR3 loop spans 15 amino acids. The CDR3, as DNA: TGTGCCAGCAGTCCGGGGGGCGGAGCCAAAAACATTCAGTACTTC. This gives the protein CASSPGGGAKNIQYF.